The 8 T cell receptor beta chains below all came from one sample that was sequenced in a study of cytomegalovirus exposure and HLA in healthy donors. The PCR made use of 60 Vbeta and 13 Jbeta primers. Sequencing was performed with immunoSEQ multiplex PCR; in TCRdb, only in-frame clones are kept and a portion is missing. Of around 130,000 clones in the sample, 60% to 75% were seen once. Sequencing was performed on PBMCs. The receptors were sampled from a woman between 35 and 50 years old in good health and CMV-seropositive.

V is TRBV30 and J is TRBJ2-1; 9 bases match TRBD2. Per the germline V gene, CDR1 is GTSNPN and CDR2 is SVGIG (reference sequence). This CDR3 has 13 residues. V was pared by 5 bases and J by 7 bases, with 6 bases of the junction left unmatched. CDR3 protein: CAWSAGGPNEQFF. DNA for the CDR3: TGTGCCTGGTCCGCGGGAGGGCCGAATGAGCAGTTCTTC.

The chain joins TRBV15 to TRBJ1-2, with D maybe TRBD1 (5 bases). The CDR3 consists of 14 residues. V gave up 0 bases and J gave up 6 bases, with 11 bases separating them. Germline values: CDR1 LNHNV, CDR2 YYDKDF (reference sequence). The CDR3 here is CATSRERGRDGYTF. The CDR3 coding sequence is TGTGCCACCAGCAGAGAAAGGGGTAGGGATGGCTACACCTTC.

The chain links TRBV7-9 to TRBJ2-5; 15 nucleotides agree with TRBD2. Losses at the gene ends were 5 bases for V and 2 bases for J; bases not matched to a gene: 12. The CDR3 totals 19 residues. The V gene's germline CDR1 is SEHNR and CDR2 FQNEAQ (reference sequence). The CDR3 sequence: CASSPGLAGGDGGQETQYF. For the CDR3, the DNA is TGTGCCAGCAGCCCAGGACTAGCGGGAGGGGATGGGGGTCAAGAGACCCAGTACTTC.

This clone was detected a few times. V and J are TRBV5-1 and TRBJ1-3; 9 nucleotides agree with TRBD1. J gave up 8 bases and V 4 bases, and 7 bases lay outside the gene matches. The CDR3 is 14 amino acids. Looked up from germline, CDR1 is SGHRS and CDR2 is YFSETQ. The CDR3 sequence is CASSPDRGEDTIYF. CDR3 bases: TGCGCCAGCAGCCCGGACAGGGGTGAGGACACCATATATTTT.

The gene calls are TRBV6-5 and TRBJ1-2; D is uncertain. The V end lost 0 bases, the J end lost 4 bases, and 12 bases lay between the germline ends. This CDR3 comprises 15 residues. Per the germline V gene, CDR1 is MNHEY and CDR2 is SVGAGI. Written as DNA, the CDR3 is TGTGCCAGCAGTTACTCGAAAGTCGCGCCCTATGGCTACACCTTC. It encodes CASSYSKVAPYGYTF.

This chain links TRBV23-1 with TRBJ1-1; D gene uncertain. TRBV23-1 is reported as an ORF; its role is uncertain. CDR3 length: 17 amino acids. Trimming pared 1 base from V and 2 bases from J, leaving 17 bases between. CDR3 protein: CASSQFPVSVINTEAFF. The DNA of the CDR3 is TGCGCCAGCAGTCAATTTCCCGTGTCCGTTATCAACACTGAAGCTTTCTTT.

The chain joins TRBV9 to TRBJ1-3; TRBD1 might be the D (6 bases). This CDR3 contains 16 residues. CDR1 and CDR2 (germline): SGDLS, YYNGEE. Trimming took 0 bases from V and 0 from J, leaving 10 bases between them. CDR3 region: CASSVAYRASGNTIYF. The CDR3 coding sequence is TGTGCCAGCAGCGTAGCTTACAGGGCCTCTGGAAACACCATATATTTT.

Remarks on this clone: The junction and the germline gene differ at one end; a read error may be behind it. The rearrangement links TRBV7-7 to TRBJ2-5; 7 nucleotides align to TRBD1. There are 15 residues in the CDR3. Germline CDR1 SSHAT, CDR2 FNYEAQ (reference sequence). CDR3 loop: CASSRGTEGLETQYF. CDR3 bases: TGTGCTAGCAGCCGTGGGACAGAAGGTTTGGAGACCCAGTACTTC. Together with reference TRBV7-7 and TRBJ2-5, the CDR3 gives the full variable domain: GAGVSQSPRYKVTKRGQDVTLRCDPISSHATLYWYQQALGQGPEFLTYFNYEAQPDKSGLPSDRFSAERPEGSISTLTIQRTEQRDSAMYRCASSRGTEGLETQYFGPGTRLLVL.